Listed below are T cell receptor beta chains from one sample, sequenced in a study of blood T cell repertoires in COVID-19. Measured with immunoSEQ multiplex PCR; TCRdb has only the in-frame clones, and not every one. The sample consists of hundreds of thousands of clones, roughly nine tenths of them appearing once. Sequencing was performed on PBMCs or T cells enriched from blood (not recorded which). All receptors derive from a man aged 55 to 70 who had recovered from COVID-19. CDR3s include the opening cysteine and the closing phenylalanine or tryptophan. D genes are given only for firm matches. Size is stated for part of the rows, as once, few or many counts, or as a class when the clone is expanded.

V	size	D	J	DNA	CDR3
TRBV5-6	-	TRBD1	TRBJ2-2	TGTGCCAGCAGTATGCCGGGACAGGAGAACACCGGGGAGCTGTTTTTT	CASSMPGQENTGELFF
TRBV2	-	TRBD2	TRBJ2-5	TGTGCCAGCAGCTCGGGGGGTCAAGAGACCCAGTACTTC	CASSSGGQETQYF
TRBV12-3/TRBV12-4	-	-	TRBJ2-7	TGTGCCAGCAGTTTCCTAAGAGGAATCACTCAGTACTTC	CASSFLRGITQYF
TRBV5-1	-	TRBD1	TRBJ2-5	TGCGCCAGCAGCCGGACAGGGGTGGAGACCCAGTACTTC	CASSRTGVETQYF
TRBV15	once	TRBD2	TRBJ2-5	TGTGCCACCAGCAATAGGCCTAGCGGGAGCGGGCGGGGAGAGACCCAGTACTTC	CATSNRPSGSGRGETQYF
TRBV25-1	-	TRBD2	TRBJ2-3	TGTGCCAGCAGTGAATGGCTAGCGGGAGTATCTGGCACAGATACGCAGTATTTT	CASSEWLAGVSGTDTQYF
TRBV5-1	-	TRBD2	TRBJ2-1	TGCGCCAGCAGTTCCGGGACTAGCCACTCCAATGAGCAGTTCTTC	CASSSGTSHSNEQFF
TRBV12-5	-	-	TRBJ1-6	TGTGCTAGTGGTGCCCGGGACTTAAATAATTCACCCCTCCACTTT	CASGARDLNNSPLHF
TRBV24-1	-	-	TRBJ2-1	TGTGCCACCAGTGATTTTGGCGGGCTTAGCTCCTACAATGAGCAGTTCTTC	CATSDFGGLSSYNEQFF
TRBV29-1	-	TRBD1	TRBJ2-2	TGCAGCGTTGGGACAGGGCAAAAGGGGGAGCTGTTTTTT	CSVGTGQKGELFF
TRBV28	-	-	TRBJ2-6	TGTGCCAGCAGCCCCGGCGGGTCTGGGGCCAACGTCCTGACTTTC	CASSPGGSGANVLTF
TRBV18	-	TRBD1	TRBJ1-5	TGTGCCAGCTCACCAGGACAGGATCAGCCCCAGCATTTT	CASSPGQDQPQHF
TRBV7-3	-	-	TRBJ1-1	TGTGCCAGCAGCTTATTCATGAACACTGAAGCTTTCTTT	CASSLFMNTEAFF
TRBV5-1	-	-	TRBJ1-1	TGCGCCAGCAGCTTAGGAACTATGAACACTGAAGCTTTCTTT	CASSLGTMNTEAFF